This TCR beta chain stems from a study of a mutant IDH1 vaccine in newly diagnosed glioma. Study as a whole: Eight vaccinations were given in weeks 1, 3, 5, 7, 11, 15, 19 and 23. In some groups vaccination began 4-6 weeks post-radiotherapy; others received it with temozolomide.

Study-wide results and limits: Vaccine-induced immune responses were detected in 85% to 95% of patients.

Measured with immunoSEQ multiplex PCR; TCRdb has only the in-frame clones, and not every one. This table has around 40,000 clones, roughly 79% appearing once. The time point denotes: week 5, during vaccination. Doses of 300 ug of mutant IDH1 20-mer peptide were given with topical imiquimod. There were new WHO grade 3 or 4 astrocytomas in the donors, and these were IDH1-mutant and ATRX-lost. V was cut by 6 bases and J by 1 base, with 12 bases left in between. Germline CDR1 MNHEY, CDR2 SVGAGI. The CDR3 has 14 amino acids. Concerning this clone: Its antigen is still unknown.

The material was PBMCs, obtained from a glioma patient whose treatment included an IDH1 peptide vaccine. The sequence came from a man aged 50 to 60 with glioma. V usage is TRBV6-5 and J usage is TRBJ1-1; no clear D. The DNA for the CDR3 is TGTGCCAGCAGATCTCAGGTTTCGAACACTGAAGCTTTCTTT. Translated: CASRSQVSNTEAFF.